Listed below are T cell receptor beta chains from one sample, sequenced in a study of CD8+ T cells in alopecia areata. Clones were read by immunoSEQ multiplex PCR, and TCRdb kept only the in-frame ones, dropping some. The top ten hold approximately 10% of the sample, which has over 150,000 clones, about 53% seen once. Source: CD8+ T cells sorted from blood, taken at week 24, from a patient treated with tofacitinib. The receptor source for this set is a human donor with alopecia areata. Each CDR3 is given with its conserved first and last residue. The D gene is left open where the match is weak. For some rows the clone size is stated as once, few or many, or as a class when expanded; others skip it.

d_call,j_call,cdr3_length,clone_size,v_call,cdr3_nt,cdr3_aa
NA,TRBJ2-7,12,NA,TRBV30,TGTGCCTGGAGTGTACAAGGATACGAGCAGTACTTC,CAWSVQGYEQYF
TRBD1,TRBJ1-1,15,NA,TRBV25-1,TGTGCCAGCAGTCTGCTTAGGGGGCGGAACACTGAAGCTTTCTTT,CASSLLRGRNTEAFF
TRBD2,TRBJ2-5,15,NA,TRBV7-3,TGTGCCAGCAGTCCCAGCGGGGGGGCAGGAGAGACCCAGTACTTC,CASSPSGGAGETQYF
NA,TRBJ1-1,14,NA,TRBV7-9,TGTGCCAGCAGCTTAGCCGAGACGATAACTGAAGCTTTCTTT,CASSLAETITEAFF
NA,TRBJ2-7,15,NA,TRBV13,TGTGCCAGCAGCTCAAACCAAGGGCCACTGGTCGAGCAGTACTTC,CASSSNQGPLVEQYF
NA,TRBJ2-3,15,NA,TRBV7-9,TGTGCCAGCAGCCGCACCTCCGAGTACACAGATACGCAGTATTTT,CASSRTSEYTDTQYF
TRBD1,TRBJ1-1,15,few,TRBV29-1,TGCAGCGTTACAGGGGCCGACCCTATGAACACTGAAGCTTTCTTT,CSVTGADPMNTEAFF
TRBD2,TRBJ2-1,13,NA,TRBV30,TGTGCCTGGACTAGCGGGGGCCCCAATGAGCAGTTCTTC,CAWTSGGPNEQFF
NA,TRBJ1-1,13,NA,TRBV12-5,TGTGCTAGTGGTTTTGGACCGAACACTGAAGCTTTCTTT,CASGFGPNTEAFF
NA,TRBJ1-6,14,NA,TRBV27,TGTGCCAGCAGCCTGACATCGGTAAAATCACCCCTCCACTTT,CASSLTSVKSPLHF
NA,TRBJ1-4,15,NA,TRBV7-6,TGTGCCAGCAGCTTATTGGCCAGAACGAATGAAAAACTGTTTTTT,CASSLLARTNEKLFF
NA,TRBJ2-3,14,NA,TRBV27,TGTGCCAGCAGCTCGGAGGGGGGGGCAGATACGCAGTATTTT,CASSSEGGADTQYF
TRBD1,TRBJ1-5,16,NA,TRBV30,TGTGCCTGGAGTGTGACAGGGGCTCAGAGCAATCAGCCCCAGCATTTT,CAWSVTGAQSNQPQHF
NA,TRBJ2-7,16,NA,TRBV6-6,TGTGCCAGCAGTTACTCGAAGGACAGAGGGGGGTACGAGCAGTACTTC,CASSYSKDRGGYEQYF
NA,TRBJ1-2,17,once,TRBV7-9,TGTGCCAGCAGCTTAGTAGCAGCAACCTCGCTATGGAGGGGCTACACCTTC,CASSLVAATSLWRGYTF
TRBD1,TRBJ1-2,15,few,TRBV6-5,TGTGCCAGCAGTTACTCTCGGGCAGGGGGAAGTGGCTACACCTTC,CASSYSRAGGSGYTF
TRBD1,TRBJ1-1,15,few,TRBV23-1,TGCGCCAGCAGTCAAACAGGGGATAAGTACACTGAAGCTTTCTTT,CASSQTGDKYTEAFF
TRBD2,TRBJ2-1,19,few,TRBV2,TGTGCCAACGAGAATACCGGGACTAGCGGGGGATTTAGGTACAATGAGCAGTTCTTC,CANENTGTSGGFRYNEQFF
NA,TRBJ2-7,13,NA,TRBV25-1,TGTGCCAGCAGCGGGGCTGTAGACTACGAGCAGTACTTC,CASSGAVDYEQYF
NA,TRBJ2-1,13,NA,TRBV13,TGTGCCAGCAGCTTATTTGCGGATAATGAGCAGTTCTTC,CASSLFADNEQFF
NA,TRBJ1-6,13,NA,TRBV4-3,TGCGCCAGCAGCCAAGATTATCGTTCACCCCTCCACTTT,CASSQDYRSPLHF
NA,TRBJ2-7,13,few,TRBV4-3,TGCGCCAGCAGCCAAGACCGCTCCTACGAGCAGTACTTC,CASSQDRSYEQYF